This record looks at one TCR beta chain sequence and its context. The target of this receptor is not known. The data belong to a study of human CD8 memory T cell subsets (dated by TCRdb to 2020 to 2022). About the investigation overall: To assess clonal relationships, the TCRbeta repertoires of stem-like (TSTEM), progenitor exhausted-like (TPEX) and effector memory CD8+ T cell subsets were compared. TCRbeta repertoires were obtained from TSTEM, TPEX and effector memory subsets contributed by each of about six donors.

A Human TCR Profiling Kit was used to prepare UMI-labeled 5' RACE TCRbeta libraries. The same number of PCR cycles was used to prepare all TCRbeta libraries in parallel. Under the source paper's analysis protocol: The number of functional CDR3beta clonotypes in each TCRbeta library ranged from about 2,700 to 18,000. MIGEC 1.2.9 was used for UMI extraction and consensus assembly, with a minimum of three reads required per UMI. In-frame CDR3beta repertoires were extracted with MiXCR 3.0.3. Each sample was downsampled to 42,000 randomly selected UMIs before diversity metrics were computed in VDJtools 1.2.1. Repertoire overlap metrics D, R and F2 were calculated in VDJtools for the top 3,000 clones of each sample pair. The reads, reprocessed by TCRdb, yield one row per CDR3 protein sequence and no DNA. The V and J calls follow TCRdb's processing rather than the paper's. The table held for this sample gives 9,500 to 13,000 distinct CDR3 sequences. The ten largest clones capture under 10% of the sample.

Findings and caveats that apply to the study as a whole: Only TCRbeta chains were sequenced, and repertoire comparisons were based on a handful of donors, with testing performed by paired t-tests and Bonferroni correction. Chao1 estimates suggested greater repertoire diversity in TSTEM than in TPEX subsets, potentially reflecting a broader range of specificities. Both stem-like subsets shared clonotypes with effector memory cells, but TSTEM and TPEX repertoires overlapped minimally, suggesting distinct antigen spectra. TSTEM and TPEX subsets showed similarly high normalized Shannon-Wiener diversity, whereas effector memory subsets were comparatively less diverse.

There are 15 amino acids in the CDR3, from cysteine to phenylalanine inclusive. The entry carries no DNA sequence. CDR1 and CDR2 were assigned from the germline V gene (reference sequence) as DFQATT and SNEGSKA. Density gradient separation was used to isolate peripheral blood mononuclear cells from buffy coats of healthy donors. Negative magnetic separation using EasySep or MojoSort CD8+ T cell isolation kits was how the study enriched total CD8+ T cells. An RNeasy Mini Kit was used to extract total RNA from duplicate vials of some 160,000 sorted CD8+ T cells per subset. PBMCs were used either fresh or after being cryopreserved in fetal bovine serum containing about 10% DMSO. Fluorescence-activated cell sorting on a FACSAria III was used to sort the CD8+ T cell subsets to purity.

The origin of this receptor is a human donor in good health. The V gene is TRBV20-1 and the J gene is TRBJ1-1. The specimen sequenced was CD8+ T cells from PBMCs. CDR3 region: CSATREEVANAEAFF.